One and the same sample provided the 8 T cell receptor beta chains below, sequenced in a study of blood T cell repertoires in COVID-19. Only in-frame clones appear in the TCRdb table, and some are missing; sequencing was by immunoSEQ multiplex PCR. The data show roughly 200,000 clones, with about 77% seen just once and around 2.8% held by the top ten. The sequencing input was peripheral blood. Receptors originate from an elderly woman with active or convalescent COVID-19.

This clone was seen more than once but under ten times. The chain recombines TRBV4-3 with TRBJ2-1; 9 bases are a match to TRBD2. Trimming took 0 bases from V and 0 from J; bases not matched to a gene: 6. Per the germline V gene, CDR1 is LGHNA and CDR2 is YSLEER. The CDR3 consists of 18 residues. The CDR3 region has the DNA TGCGCCAGCAGCCAAGATCCGGCTAGCGGGGCCTCCTACAATGAGCAGTTCTTC. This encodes CASSQDPASGASYNEQFF.

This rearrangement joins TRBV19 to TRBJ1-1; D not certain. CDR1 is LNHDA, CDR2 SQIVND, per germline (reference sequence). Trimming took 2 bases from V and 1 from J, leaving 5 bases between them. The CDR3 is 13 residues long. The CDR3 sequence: CASSIIQNTEAFF. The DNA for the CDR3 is TGTGCCAGTAGTATAATACAGAACACTGAAGCTTTCTTT.

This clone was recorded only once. CDR3 in DNA: TGTGCCAGCTCACCGGTTAGGGGGCTTGGAAATGGCTACACCTTC. It translates to CASSPVRGLGNGYTF. J is TRBJ1-2 and V is TRBV18; TRBD1 aligns across 7 bases. Trimming took 3 bases from V and 6 from J; bases not matched to a gene: 10. CDR3 length: 15 residues. Germline V gene sequence: CDR1 KGHSH, CDR2 LQKENI.

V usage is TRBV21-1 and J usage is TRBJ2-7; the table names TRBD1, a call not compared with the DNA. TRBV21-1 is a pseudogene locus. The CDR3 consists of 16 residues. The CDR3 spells CASSISGTGASYEQYF. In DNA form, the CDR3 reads TGTGCCAGCAGCATCTCCGGGACAGGGGCCTCCTACGAGCAGTACTTC.

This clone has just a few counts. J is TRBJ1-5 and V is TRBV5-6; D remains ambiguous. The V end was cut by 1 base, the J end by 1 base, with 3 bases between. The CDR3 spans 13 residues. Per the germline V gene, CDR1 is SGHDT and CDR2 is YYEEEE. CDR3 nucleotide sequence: TGTGCCAGCAGCTTGCGGAGCAATCAGCCCCAGCATTTT. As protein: CASSLRSNQPQHF. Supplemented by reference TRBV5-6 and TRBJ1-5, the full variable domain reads DAGVTQSPTHLIKTRGQQVTLRCSPKSGHDTVSWYQQALGQGPQFIFQYYEEEERQRGNFPDRFSGHQFPNYSSELNVNALLLGDSALYLCASSLRSNQPQHFGDGTRLSIL.

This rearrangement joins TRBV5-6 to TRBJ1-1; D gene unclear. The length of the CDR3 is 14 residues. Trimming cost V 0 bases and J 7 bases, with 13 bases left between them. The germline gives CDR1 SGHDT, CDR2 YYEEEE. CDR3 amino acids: CASSLAGQVGEAFF. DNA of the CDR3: TGTGCCAGCAGCTTGGCTGGGCAGGTTGGTGAAGCTTTCTTT.

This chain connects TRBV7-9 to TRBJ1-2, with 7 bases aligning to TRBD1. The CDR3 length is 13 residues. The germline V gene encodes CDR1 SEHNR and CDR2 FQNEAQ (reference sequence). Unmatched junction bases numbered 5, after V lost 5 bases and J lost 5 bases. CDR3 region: CASSDGTAYGYTF. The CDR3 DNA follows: TGTGCCAGCAGCGACGGGACAGCTTATGGCTACACCTTC.

The CDR3: CASSPGQGLDTEAFF. The CDR3 nucleotides read TGCGCCAGCAGCCCAGGACAGGGGTTGGACACTGAAGCTTTCTTT. The V and J genes are TRBV5-1 and TRBJ1-1; 9 bases align to TRBD1. The trim removed 4 bases at V and 3 bases at J, leaving 7 bases unmatched. The CDR3 covers 15 residues. Germline CDR1 and CDR2: SGHRS and YFSETQ.